This T cell receptor (beta chain) originates from a study of a mutant IDH1 vaccine in newly diagnosed glioma. The overall study: Scheduled for weeks 1, 3, 5, 7, 11, 15, 19 and 23, eight vaccinations were given to patients.

The time point here: week 5, during vaccination. Vaccination used 300 ug of mutant IDH1 20-mer peptide per dose, with topical imiquimod. V was pared by 3 bases and J by 1 base, with 27 bases between. Germline lookup yields CDR1 MDHEN and CDR2 SYDVKM. CDR3 size: 20 residues. The method was immunoSEQ multiplex PCR; TCRdb's version includes in-frame clones alone and lacks a portion of them. Found here are nearly 30,000 clones, around 90% of them singletons; the top ten hold approximately 3.4%. Study-level results: Pseudoprogression apparently lacked any relation to changes in top peripheral T cell clonotypes. A vaccine-induced immune response developed in 93.3% of the patients.

This clone has more than one count but fewer than ten. Its target is not known. This clonotype was sampled from a woman aged 40 to 50 with glioma. Some clones in this sample may be carry-over from other donors' samples. The V gene is TRBV28, the J gene TRBJ2-5, with TRBD2 as a possible D gene (6 bases). The material was peripheral blood mononuclear cells (PBMCs), obtained from a glioma patient whose treatment included an IDH1 peptide vaccine. The CDR3 region is CASSFSLVGTLTRPQETQYF. The CDR3, as DNA: TGTGCCAGCAGTTTTAGTCTTGTCGGGACTCTCACCAGACCCCAAGAGACCCAGTACTTC. Full variable domain (remainder filled in from reference TRBV28 and TRBJ2-5): DVKVTQSSRYLVKRTGEKVFLECVQDMDHENMFWYRQDPGLGLRLIYFSYDVKMKEKGDIPEGYSVSREKKERFSLILESASTNQTSMYLCASSFSLVGTLTRPQETQYFGPGTRLLVL.